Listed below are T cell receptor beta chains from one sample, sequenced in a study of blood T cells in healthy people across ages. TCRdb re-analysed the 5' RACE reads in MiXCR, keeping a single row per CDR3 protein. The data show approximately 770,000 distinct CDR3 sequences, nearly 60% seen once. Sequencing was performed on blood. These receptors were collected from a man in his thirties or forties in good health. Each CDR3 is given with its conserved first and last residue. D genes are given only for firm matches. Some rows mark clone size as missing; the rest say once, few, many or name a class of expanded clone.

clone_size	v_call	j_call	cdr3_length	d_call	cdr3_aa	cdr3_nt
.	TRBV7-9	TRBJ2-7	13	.	CASSLSKRIEQYF	TGTGCCAGCAGCTTATCTAAAAGGATAGAGCAGTACTTC
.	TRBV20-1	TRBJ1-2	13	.	CSNEGGGQPGYTF	TGCAGTAACGAGGGTGGCGGACAGCCTGGCTACACCTTC
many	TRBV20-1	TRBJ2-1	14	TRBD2	CSALGGSENNEQFF	TGCAGTGCCTTGGGCGGGAGCGAGAACAATGAGCAGTTCTTC
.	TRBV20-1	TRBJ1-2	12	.	CSARGMLPGYTF	TGCAGTGCTAGAGGCATGTTACCTGGCTACACCTTC
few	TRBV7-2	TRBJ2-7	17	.	CASSPSRDTNPYYEQYF	TGTGCCAGCAGCCCGTCCCGGGACACAAACCCTTACTACGAGCAGTACTTC
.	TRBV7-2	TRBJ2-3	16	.	CASSPQGWPNQDTQYF	TGTGCCAGCAGCCCTCAGGGCTGGCCCAACCAAGATACGCAGTATTTT
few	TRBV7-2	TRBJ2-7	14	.	CASSLQGGSYEQYF	TGCGCCAGCAGCTTACAGGGCGGCTCCTACGAGCAGTACTTC
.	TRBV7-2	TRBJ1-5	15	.	CASSLGVRVGQPQHF	TGTGCCAGCAGCTTAGGAGTACGGGTTGGTCAGCCCCAGCATTTT
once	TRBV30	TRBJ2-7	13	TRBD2	CAWRGGADYEQYF	TGTGCCTGGAGGGGAGGGGCTGACTACGAGCAGTACTTC
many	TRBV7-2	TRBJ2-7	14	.	CASSFNSAVYEQYF	TGTGCCAGCAGCTTCAACAGCGCCGTCTACGAGCAGTACTTC
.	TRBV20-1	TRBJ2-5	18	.	CSAYKSRRHRSPQETQYF	TGCAGTGCTTACAAGTCTCGTCGACACCGGTCCCCTCAAGAGACCCAGTACTTC
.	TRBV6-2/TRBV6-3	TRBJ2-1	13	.	CASRQESYNEQFF	TGTGCCAGCCGACAGGAGAGCTACAATGAGCAGTTCTTC
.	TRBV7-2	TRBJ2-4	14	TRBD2	CASSVMTSGRAQYF	TGTGCCAGCAGCGTCATGACTAGCGGGAGGGCTCAGTACTTC
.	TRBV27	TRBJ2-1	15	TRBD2	CASSLGLASYNEQFF	TGTGCCAGCAGTTTAGGACTAGCATCCTACAATGAGCAGTTCTTC
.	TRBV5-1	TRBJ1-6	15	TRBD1	CASSSDGTGYSPLHF	TGCGCCAGCAGCTCCGACGGGACAGGTTATTCACCCCTCCACTTT
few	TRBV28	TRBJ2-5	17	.	CASSLNAGRGSGETQYF	TGTGCCAGCAGTTTAAATGCCGGGAGAGGCAGTGGGGAGACCCAGTACTTC
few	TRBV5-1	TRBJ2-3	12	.	CASSLKGDTQYF	TGCGCCAGCAGCTTGAAAGGAGATACGCAGTATTTT
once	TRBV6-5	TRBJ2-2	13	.	CASRRTNIGELFF	TGTGCCAGCAGGAGAACGAACATCGGGGAGCTGTTTTTT
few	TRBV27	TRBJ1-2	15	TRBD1	CASSRIGTGGYGYTF	TGTGCCAGCAGTCGGATCGGGACAGGGGGCTATGGCTACACCTTC
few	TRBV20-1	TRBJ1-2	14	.	CSARGGGPSDGYTF	TGCAGTGCTAGAGGCGGCGGACCCTCAGATGGCTACACCTTC
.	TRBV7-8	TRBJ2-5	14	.	CASSRRGFGETQYF	TGTGCCAGCAGCCGCAGGGGATTCGGAGAGACCCAGTACTTC
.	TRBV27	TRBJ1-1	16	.	CASGKTDTAGRTEAFF	TGTGCCAGTGGCAAGACGGACACCGCGGGTCGCACTGAAGCTTTCTTT
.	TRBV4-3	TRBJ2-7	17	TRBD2	CASSQDRASGSYNEQYF	TGCGCCAGCAGCCAAGATCGGGCTAGCGGGAGTTACAATGAGCAGTACTTC
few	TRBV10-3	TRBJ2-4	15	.	CAISESAGNKNIQYF	TGTGCCATCAGTGAGTCGGCTGGGAATAAAAACATTCAGTACTTC
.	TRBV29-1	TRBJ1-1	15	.	CSGRKADIKGAEAFF	TGCAGCGGAAGAAAGGCCGACATTAAGGGCGCTGAAGCTTTCTTT
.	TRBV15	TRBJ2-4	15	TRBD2	CATRAGTSGMSEQYF	TGTGCCACCAGAGCAGGGACTAGCGGGATGAGTGAGCAGTACTTC
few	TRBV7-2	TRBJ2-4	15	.	CASSLENLAKNIQYF	TGTGCCAGCAGCTTAGAAAACCTAGCCAAAAACATTCAGTACTTC
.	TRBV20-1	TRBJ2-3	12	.	CSARTFTDTQYF	TGCAGTGCTCGCACCTTCACAGATACGCAGTATTTT
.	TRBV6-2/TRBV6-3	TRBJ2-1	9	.	CASLGTEFF	TGTGCCAGCCTAGGGACCGAGTTCTTC
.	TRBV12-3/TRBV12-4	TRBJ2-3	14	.	CASSFGPVTDTQYF	TGTGCCAGCAGTTTCGGTCCGGTAACAGATACGCAGTATTTT
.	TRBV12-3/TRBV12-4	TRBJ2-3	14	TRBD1	CASRRGPFTDTQYF	TGTGCCAGCAGGAGGGGGCCATTCACAGATACGCAGTATTTT
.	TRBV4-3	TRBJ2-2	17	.	CASSQGSPRAGTGELFF	TGCGCCAGCAGCCAAGGAAGCCCCAGGGCGGGTACCGGGGAGCTGTTTTTT